This paragraph covers one T cell receptor beta chain sequence. Germline V gene data show CDR1 as KGHSH and CDR2 as LQKENI. CDR3 length: 18 amino acids. The V gene lost 2 bases and the J gene lost 3 bases, with 23 bases spanning the gap. The data stem from a study of blood T cell repertoires in COVID-19. Study context: The analysed material was cDNA or gDNA that came from T cells, B-cell-depleted T cells, or PBMCs.

TCRdb's table, derived via immunoSEQ multiplex PCR, lists solely in-frame clones and lacks some. The table lists about 220,000 clones, around 83% of them singletons. This chain connects TRBV18 to TRBJ2-7; tentatively, D is TRBD1 (7 bases). Sequenced material: peripheral blood. The sequence was collected from a man aged 50 to 59 who had recovered from COVID-19. In DNA form, the CDR3 reads TGTGCCAGCTCACCAGGGGTAGGAGGGGGCCAGGGCGGCTACGAGCAGTACTTC. It specifies CASSPGVGGGQGGYEQYF.